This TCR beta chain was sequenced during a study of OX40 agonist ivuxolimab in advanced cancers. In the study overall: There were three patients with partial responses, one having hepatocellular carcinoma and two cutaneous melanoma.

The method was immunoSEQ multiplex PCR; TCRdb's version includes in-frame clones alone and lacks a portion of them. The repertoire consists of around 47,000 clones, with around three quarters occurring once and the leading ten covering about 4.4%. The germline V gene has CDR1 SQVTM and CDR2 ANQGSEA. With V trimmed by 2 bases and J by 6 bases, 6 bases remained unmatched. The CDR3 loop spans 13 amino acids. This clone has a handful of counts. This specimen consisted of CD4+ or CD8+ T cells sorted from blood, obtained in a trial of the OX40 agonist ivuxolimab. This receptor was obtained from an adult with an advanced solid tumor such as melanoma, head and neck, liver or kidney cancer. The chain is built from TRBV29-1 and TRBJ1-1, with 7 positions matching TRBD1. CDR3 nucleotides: TGCAGCGTTGAACACAGGGGCGGGTCTGAAGCTTTCTTT. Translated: CSVEHRGGSEAFF.